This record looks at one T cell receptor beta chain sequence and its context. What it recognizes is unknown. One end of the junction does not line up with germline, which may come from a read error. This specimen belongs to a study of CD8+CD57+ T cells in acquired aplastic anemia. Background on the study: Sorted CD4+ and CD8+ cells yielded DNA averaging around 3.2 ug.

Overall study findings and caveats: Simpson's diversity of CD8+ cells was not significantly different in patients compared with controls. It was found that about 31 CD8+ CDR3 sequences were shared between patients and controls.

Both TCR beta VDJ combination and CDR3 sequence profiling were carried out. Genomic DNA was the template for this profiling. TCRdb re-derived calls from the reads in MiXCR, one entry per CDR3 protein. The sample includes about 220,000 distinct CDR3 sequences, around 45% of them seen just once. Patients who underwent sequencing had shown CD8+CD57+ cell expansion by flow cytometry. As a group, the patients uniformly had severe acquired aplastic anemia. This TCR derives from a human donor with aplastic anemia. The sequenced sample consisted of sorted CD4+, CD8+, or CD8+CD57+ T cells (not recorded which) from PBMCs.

In nucleotides, the CDR3 is TGCGTCAGCAGTGTCCAGGGCTACGAGCAGTACTTC. This sequence encodes CVSSVQGYEQYF. The genes are TRBV10-2 and TRBJ2-7, with a tentative D call TRBD1 (5 bases). CDR1 is WSHSY and CDR2 is SAAADI in the germline V gene. The CDR3 is 12 residues long.